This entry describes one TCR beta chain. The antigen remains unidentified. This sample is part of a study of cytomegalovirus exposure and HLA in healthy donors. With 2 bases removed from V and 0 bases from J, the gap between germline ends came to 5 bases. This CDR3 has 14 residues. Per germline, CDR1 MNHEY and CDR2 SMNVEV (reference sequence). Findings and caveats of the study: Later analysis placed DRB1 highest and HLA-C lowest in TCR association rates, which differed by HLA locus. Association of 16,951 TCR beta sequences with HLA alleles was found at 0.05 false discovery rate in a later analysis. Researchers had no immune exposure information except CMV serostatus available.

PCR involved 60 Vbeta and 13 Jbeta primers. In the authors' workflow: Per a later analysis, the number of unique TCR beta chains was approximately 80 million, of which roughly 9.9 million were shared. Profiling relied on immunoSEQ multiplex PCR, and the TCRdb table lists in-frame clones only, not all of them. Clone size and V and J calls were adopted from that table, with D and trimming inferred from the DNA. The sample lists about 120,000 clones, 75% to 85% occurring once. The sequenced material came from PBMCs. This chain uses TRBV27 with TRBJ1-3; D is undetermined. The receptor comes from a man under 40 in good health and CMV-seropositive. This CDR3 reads CASSLTRSGNTIYF. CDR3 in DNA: TGTGCCAGCAGTTTAACACGCTCTGGAAACACCATATATTTT.